The rows below give T cell receptor beta chains drawn from one sample of a study of blood T cells in healthy people across ages. One entry per CDR3 protein, called by TCRdb with MiXCR from the 5' RACE reads. The sample lists 550,000 to 800,000 distinct CDR3 sequences; about 21% were seen once. The material sequenced was blood. Receptor source: an older man in good health. Both conserved end residues are part of each CDR3. A D gene is named only where the DNA matches it firmly. Only part of the rows carry a size: once, few, many, or a class if the clone is expanded.

size: many
D: -
J: TRBJ1-4
V: TRBV5-1
DNA: TGCGCCAGCAGCTTGGACAAGCCAGAAAAACTGTTTTTT
CDR3: CASSLDKPEKLFF

size: -
D: TRBD2
J: TRBJ2-5
V: TRBV27
DNA: TGTGCCGGCAGTTCGGGGCTAGCGGGAGGGGGTCAAGAGACCCAGTACTTC
CDR3: CAGSSGLAGGGQETQYF

size: -
D: TRBD2
J: TRBJ2-1
V: TRBV6-1
DNA: TGTGCCAGCAGCCGAATGACTAGCGGGAGACAGGAGTTAAACAATGAGCAGTTCTTC
CDR3: CASSRMTSGRQELNNEQFF

size: few
D: -
J: TRBJ1-1
V: TRBV29-1
DNA: TGCAGCGTTGAAGAGGGGCAGTACACTGAAGCTTTCTTT
CDR3: CSVEEGQYTEAFF

size: -
D: -
J: TRBJ2-5
V: TRBV5-1
DNA: TGCGCCAGCAGCTTAGACCCACATCGGGGCTTGGAGACCCAGTACTTC
CDR3: CASSLDPHRGLETQYF

size: few
D: -
J: TRBJ2-3
V: TRBV5-1
DNA: TGCGCCAGCAGCATGGACAGTAAGCCCACAGATACGCAGTATTTT
CDR3: CASSMDSKPTDTQYF

size: -
D: -
J: TRBJ2-7
V: TRBV5-1
DNA: TGCGCCAGCAGCTTGGGCCCCCTCGAGCAGTACTTC
CDR3: CASSLGPLEQYF

size: few
D: -
J: TRBJ2-5
V: TRBV21-1
DNA: TGTGCCAGCAGCACCAGGACAGAAGAGACCCAGTACTTC
CDR3: CASSTRTEETQYF

size: many
D: -
J: TRBJ1-4
V: TRBV27
DNA: TGTGCCAGCTCCTCGAGGGGGAATGAAAAACTGTTTTTT
CDR3: CASSSRGNEKLFF

size: -
D: -
J: TRBJ2-7
V: TRBV2
DNA: TGTGCCAGCAGTGAATACGGTTTCTCCTACGAGCAGTACTTC
CDR3: CASSEYGFSYEQYF

size: few
D: TRBD2
J: TRBJ2-5
V: TRBV5-1
DNA: TGCGCCAGCAGCTTGGCCGATAGCGGGGTGGGGACCCAGTACTTC
CDR3: CASSLADSGVGTQYF

size: few
D: TRBD1
J: TRBJ1-2
V: TRBV5-1
DNA: TGCGCCAGCAGCAACGGACAGGGTTCGGGCTACACCTTC
CDR3: CASSNGQGSGYTF

size: -
D: TRBD2
J: TRBJ2-3
V: TRBV2
DNA: TGTGCCAGCAGTCCGGGACTAGCGTCAGATACGCAGTATTTT
CDR3: CASSPGLASDTQYF

size: -
D: -
J: TRBJ1-1
V: TRBV12-3/TRBV12-4
DNA: TGTGCCAGCAGTTTAGCGGTGACAGCGAACACTGAAGCTTTCTTT
CDR3: CASSLAVTANTEAFF

size: -
D: -
J: TRBJ1-1
V: TRBV11-1
DNA: TGTGCCAGCAGCTTAAATCCCGGGGCCGGGGGCACTGAAGCTTTCTTT
CDR3: CASSLNPGAGGTEAFF

size: many
D: -
J: TRBJ2-5
V: TRBV5-1
DNA: TGCGCCAGCAGCTTGAGTCCCCAAGAGACCCAGTACTTC
CDR3: CASSLSPQETQYF

size: -
D: -
J: TRBJ2-7
V: TRBV12-3/TRBV12-4
DNA: TGTGCCAGCGTTAAGGCCGGGACTGGCGGCGAGCAGTACTTC
CDR3: CASVKAGTGGEQYF

size: few
D: -
J: TRBJ2-1
V: TRBV10-2
DNA: TGCGCCAGCAGGGAGGGGGAGGTACGATACAATGAGCAGTTCTTC
CDR3: CASREGEVRYNEQFF

size: many
D: -
J: TRBJ1-2
V: TRBV7-9
DNA: TGTGCCAGCAGCCCGGCTTTAGGCTATGGCTACACCTTC
CDR3: CASSPALGYGYTF

size: -
D: -
J: TRBJ2-3
V: TRBV27
DNA: TGTGCCAGCAGTCCACAGGGAGCTACGCAGTATTTT
CDR3: CASSPQGATQYF

size: -
D: TRBD1
J: TRBJ2-7
V: TRBV5-1
DNA: TGCGCCAGGGGGGCCGAAACACAGGGGGCGCTTGGGCCTACCTACGAGCAGTACTTC
CDR3: CARGAETQGALGPTYEQYF

size: few
D: TRBD2
J: TRBJ2-1
V: TRBV6-5
DNA: TGTGCCAGCAGTACTCGGGAGGCGCAGTTCTTC
CDR3: CASSTREAQFF

size: -
D: TRBD1
J: TRBJ2-2
V: TRBV6-1
DNA: TGTGCCAGCAGTGACCAGGGGGCAGACACCGGGGAGCTGTTTTTT
CDR3: CASSDQGADTGELFF

size: few
D: TRBD1
J: TRBJ1-4
V: TRBV25-1
DNA: TGTGCCAGCAGTGAAACAGGGGTTTATGAAAAACTGTTTTTT
CDR3: CASSETGVYEKLFF

size: -
D: -
J: TRBJ2-7
V: TRBV20-1
DNA: TGCAGTGCTATCCCCACAGACAGGTTAAGTTACGAGCAGTACTTC
CDR3: CSAIPTDRLSYEQYF

size: few
D: TRBD2
J: TRBJ2-5
V: TRBV6-5
DNA: TGTGCCAGCAGTTACTCGAGGCTAGCGGGGATCCAAGAGACCCAGTACTTC
CDR3: CASSYSRLAGIQETQYF

size: -
D: -
J: TRBJ1-2
V: TRBV6-1
DNA: TGTGCCAACAGTTTCTCCTATGGCTACACCTTC
CDR3: CANSFSYGYTF